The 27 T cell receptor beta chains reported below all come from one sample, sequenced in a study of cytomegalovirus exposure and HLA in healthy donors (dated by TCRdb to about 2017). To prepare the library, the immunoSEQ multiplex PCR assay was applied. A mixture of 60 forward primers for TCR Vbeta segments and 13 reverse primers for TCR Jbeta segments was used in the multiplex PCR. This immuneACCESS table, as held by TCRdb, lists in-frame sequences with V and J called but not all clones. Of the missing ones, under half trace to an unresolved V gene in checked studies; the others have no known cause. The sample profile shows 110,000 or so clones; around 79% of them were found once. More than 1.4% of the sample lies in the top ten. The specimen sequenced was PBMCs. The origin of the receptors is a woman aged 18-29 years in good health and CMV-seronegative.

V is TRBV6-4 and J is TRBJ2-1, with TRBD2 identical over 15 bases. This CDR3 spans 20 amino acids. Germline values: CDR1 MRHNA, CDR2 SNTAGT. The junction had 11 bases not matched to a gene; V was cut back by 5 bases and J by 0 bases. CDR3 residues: CASSPEGLAGGRHSYNEQFF. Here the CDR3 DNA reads TGTGCCAGCAGTCCTGAGGGACTAGCGGGAGGAAGACACTCCTACAATGAGCAGTTCTTC.

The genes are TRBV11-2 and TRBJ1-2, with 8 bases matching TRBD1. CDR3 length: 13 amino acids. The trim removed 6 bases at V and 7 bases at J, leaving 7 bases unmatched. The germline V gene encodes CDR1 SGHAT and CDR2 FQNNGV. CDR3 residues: CASRLSGGSGYTF. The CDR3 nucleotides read TGTGCCAGCAGACTATCAGGGGGCAGTGGCTACACCTTC.

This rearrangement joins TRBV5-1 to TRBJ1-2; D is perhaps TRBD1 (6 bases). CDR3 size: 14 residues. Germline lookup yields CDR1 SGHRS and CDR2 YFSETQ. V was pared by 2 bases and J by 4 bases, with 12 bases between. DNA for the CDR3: TGCGCCAGCAGCTTTCAGGGGTGGTCCTATGGCTACACCTTC. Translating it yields CASSFQGWSYGYTF. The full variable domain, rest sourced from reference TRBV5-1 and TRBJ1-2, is KAGVTQTPRYLIKTRGQQVTLSCSPISGHRSVSWYQQTPGQGLQFLFEYFSETQRNKGNFPGRFSGRQFSNSRSEMNVSTLELGDSALYLCASSFQGWSYGYTFGSGTRLTVV.

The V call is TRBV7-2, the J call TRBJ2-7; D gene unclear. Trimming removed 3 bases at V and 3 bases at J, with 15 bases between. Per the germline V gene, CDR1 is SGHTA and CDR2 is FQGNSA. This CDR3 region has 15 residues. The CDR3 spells CASSLVYQAHYEQYF. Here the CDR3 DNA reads TGTGCCAGCAGCTTGGTGTACCAGGCGCACTACGAGCAGTACTTC.

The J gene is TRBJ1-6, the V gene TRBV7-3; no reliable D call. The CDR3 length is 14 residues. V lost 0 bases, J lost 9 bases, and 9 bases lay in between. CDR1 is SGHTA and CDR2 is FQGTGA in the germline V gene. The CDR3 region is CASSLTADGSPLHF. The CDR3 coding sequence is TGTGCCAGCAGCTTAACTGCAGATGGTTCACCCCTCCACTTT.

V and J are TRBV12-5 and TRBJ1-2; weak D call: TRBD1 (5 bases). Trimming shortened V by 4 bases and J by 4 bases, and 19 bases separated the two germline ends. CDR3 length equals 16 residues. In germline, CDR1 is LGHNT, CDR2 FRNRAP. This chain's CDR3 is CASGYPLPLGGYGYTF. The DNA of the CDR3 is TGTGCTAGTGGTTACCCCCTCCCGTTGGGGGGCTATGGCTACACCTTC.

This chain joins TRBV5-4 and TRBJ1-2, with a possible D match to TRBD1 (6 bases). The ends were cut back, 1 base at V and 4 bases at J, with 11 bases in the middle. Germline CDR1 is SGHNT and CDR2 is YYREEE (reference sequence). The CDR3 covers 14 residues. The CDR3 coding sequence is TGTGCCAGCAGCTTGAGGACAGACCCCTATGGCTACACCTTC. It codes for CASSLRTDPYGYTF.

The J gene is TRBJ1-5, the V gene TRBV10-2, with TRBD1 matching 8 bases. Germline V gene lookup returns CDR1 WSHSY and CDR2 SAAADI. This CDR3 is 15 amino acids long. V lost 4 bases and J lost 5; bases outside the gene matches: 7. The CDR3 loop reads CASSASTGGDQPQHF. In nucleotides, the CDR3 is TGCGCCAGCAGTGCCTCTACAGGGGGGGATCAGCCCCAGCATTTT.

The CDR3 DNA is TGTGCCAGCAGTTTAAGGGGAGGCTATGGCTACACCTTC. Amino acid sequence: CASSLRGGYGYTF. This chain connects TRBV28 to TRBJ1-2, with D perhaps TRBD1 (5 bases). The length of the CDR3 is 13 residues. The germline V and J ends were trimmed by 2 bases and 4 bases, with 8 bases remaining between them. Germline V gene sequence: CDR1 MDHEN, CDR2 SYDVKM.

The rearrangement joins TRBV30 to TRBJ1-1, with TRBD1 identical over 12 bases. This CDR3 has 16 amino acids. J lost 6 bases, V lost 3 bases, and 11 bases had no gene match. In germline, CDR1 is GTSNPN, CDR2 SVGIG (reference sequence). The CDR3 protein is CAWSRGQGARGAEAFF. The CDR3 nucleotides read TGTGCCTGGAGCCGGGGACAGGGGGCGCGGGGCGCTGAAGCTTTCTTT.

The DNA of the CDR3 is TGTGCCAGCAGTGGATTTAGGGAGTCGGACGAGCAGTACTTC. Protein: CASSGFRESDEQYF. V is TRBV25-1 and J is TRBJ2-7; TRBD2 might be the D (5 bases). This CDR3 has 14 residues. Trimming cost V 4 bases and J 5 bases, with 15 bases left between them. Germline V gene sequence: CDR1 MGHDK, CDR2 SYGVNS.

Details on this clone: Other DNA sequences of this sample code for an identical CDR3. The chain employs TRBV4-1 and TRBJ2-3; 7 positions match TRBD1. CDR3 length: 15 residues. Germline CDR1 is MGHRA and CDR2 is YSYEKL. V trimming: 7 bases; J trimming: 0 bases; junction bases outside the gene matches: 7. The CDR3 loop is CASTTDRASTDTQYF. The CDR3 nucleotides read TGCGCCAGCACCACCGACAGGGCTAGCACAGATACGCAGTATTTT.

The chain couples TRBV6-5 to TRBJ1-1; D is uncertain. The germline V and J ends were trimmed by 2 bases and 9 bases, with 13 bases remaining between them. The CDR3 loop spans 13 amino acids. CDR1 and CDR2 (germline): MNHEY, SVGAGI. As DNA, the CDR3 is TGTGCCAGCAGTTACCGAGGAGGAGGCAAAGCTTTCTTT. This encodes CASSYRGGGKAFF.

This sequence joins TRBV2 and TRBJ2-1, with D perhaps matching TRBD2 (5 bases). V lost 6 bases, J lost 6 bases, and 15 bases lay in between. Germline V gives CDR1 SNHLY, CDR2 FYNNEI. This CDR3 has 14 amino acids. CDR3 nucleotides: TGTGCCAGCAGGGACTTCTCTTTCGGCAATGAGCAGTTCTTC. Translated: CASRDFSFGNEQFF.

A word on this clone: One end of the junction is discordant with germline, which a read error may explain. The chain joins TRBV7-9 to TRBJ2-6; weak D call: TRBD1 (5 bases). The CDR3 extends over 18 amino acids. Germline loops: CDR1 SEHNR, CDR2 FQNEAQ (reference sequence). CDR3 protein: CASSWTRADQSGANGLTF. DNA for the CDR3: TGTGCCAGCAGCTGGACCAGGGCAGACCAATCTGGGGCCAACGGCCTGACTTTC.

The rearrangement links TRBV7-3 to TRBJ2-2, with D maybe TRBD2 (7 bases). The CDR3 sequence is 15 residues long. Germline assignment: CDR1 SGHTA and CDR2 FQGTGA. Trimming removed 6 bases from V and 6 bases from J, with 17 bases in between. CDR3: CASSRLAGGSGELFF. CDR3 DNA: TGTGCCAGCAGTAGACTAGCTGGGGGCTCCGGGGAGCTGTTTTTT. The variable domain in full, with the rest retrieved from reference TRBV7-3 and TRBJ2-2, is GAGVSQTPSNKVTEKGKYVELRCDPISGHTALYWYRQSLGQGPEFLIYFQGTGAADDSGLPNDRFFAVRPEGSVSTLKIQRTERGDSAVYLCASSRLAGGSGELFFGEGSRLTVL.

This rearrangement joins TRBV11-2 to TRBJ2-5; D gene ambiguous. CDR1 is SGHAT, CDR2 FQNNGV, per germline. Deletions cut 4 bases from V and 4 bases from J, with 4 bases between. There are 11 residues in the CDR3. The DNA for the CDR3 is TGTGCCAGCAGCTCGTCAGAGACCCAGTACTTC. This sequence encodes CASSSSETQYF.

DNA for the CDR3: TGCGCCAGCAGCCAAGAAGGCAGCGCCGACATTCAGTACTTC. Its translation: CASSQEGSADIQYF. The chain carries TRBV4-3 and TRBJ2-4, with D uncertain. CDR3 length: 14 amino acids. The germline V gene has CDR1 LGHNA and CDR2 YSLEER. The V and J ends lost 0 bases and 8 bases respectively, with 11 bases between them.

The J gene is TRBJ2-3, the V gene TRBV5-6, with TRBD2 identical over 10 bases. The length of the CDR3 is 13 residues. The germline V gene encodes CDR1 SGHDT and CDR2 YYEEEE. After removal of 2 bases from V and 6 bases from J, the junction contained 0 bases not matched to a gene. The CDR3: CASSLAGGDTQYF. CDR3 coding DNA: TGTGCCAGCAGCTTAGCGGGAGGGGATACGCAGTATTTT.

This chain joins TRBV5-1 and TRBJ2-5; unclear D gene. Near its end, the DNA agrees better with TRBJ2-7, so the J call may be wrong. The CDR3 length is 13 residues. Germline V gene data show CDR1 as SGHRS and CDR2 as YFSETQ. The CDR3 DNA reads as TGCGCCAGCAGCTTGGTGAGGCAGTACGAGCAGTACTTC. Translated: CASSLVRQYEQYF.

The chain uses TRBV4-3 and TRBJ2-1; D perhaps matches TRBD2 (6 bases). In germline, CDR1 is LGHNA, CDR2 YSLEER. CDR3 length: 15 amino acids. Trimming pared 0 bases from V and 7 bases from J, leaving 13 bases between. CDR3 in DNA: TGCGCCAGCAGCCAAGATCCGGGGGACGGGAATGAGCAGTTCTTC. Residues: CASSQDPGDGNEQFF.

CDR3 sequence: CAWSAGTRWLEQFF. CDR3 DNA sequence: TGTGCCTGGAGTGCCGGGACTAGGTGGCTTGAGCAGTTCTTC. The genes are TRBV30 and TRBJ2-1, with 8 bases identical to TRBD2. With V trimmed by 1 base and J by 9 bases, 8 bases remained unmatched. The CDR3 runs 14 residues. Germline lookup yields CDR1 GTSNPN and CDR2 SVGIG (reference sequence). Supplemented by reference TRBV30 and TRBJ2-1, the full variable domain reads SQTIHQWPATLVQPVGSPLSLECTVEGTSNPNLYWYRQAAGRGLQLLFYSVGIGQISSEVPQNLSASRPQDRQFILSSKKLLLSDSGFYLCAWSAGTRWLEQFFGPGTRLTVL.

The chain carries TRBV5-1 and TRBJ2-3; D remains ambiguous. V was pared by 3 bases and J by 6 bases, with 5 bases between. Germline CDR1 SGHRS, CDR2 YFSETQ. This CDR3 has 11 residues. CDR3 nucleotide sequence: TGCGCCAGCAGCTCCCTGGATACGCAGTATTTT. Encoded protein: CASSSLDTQYF.

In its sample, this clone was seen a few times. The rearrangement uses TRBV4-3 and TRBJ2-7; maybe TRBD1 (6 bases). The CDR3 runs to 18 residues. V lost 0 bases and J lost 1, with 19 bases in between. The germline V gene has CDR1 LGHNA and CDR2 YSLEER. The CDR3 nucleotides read TGCGCCAGCAGCCAAGATAAATCCAGGGCAGGGGTATCCTACGAGCAGTACTTC. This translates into CASSQDKSRAGVSYEQYF.

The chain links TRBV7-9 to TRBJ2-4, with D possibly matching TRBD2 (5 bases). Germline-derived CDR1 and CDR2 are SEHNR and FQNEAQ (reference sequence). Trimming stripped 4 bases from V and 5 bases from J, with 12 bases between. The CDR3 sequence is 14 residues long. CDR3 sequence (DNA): TGTGCCAGCAGCTCCTTGAGGGCCGAAAACATTCAGTACTTC. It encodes CASSSLRAENIQYF.

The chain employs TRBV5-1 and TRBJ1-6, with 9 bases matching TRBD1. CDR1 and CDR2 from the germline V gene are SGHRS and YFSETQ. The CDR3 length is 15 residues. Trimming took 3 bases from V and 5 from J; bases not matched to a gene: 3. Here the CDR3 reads CASSWRDRDNSPLHF. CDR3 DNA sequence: TGCGCCAGCAGCTGGAGGGACAGGGATAATTCACCCCTCCACTTT.

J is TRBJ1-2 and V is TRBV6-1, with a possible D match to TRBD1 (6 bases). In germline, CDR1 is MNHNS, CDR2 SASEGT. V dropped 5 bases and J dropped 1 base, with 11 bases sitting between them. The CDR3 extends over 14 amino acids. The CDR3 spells CASSRQDFNYGYTF. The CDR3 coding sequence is TGTGCCAGCAGTAGACAGGATTTTAACTATGGCTACACCTTC.